The TCR beta chain described here comes from a study of cytomegalovirus exposure and HLA in healthy donors. Notes on this clone: Antigen specificity is unknown.

Despite likely unrecorded immune exposures, the donors were nominally healthy at the time of sampling. The PCR contained 60 Vbeta and 13 Jbeta primers. Sequenced by immunoSEQ multiplex PCR; TCRdb stores in-frame clones only, minus some. This table has about 98,000 clones, under 80% appearing once. Study-wide findings and caveats: Later on, a genetic analysis was performed. It linked a missense variant in DCLRE1C with V- and J-gene trimming of TCR beta. Using the classifier, cytomegalovirus status was reportedly diagnosed with high specificity and sensitivity. In a later analysis, common viral pathogens appeared linked to several of the most significant clusters.

The sequenced material came from PBMCs. The receptor comes from a human donor in good health.

This CDR3 is CAWSSGTVTQPQHF. CDR3 coding DNA: TGTGCCTGGAGTTCCGGGACAGTGACACAGCCCCAGCATTTT. The J gene is TRBJ1-5, the V gene TRBV30; 7 nucleotides match TRBD1. This CDR3 contains 14 residues. V lost 2 bases to trimming and J lost 7 bases; unmatched junction nucleotides: 8. CDR1 and CDR2 (germline): GTSNPN, SVGIG (reference sequence).